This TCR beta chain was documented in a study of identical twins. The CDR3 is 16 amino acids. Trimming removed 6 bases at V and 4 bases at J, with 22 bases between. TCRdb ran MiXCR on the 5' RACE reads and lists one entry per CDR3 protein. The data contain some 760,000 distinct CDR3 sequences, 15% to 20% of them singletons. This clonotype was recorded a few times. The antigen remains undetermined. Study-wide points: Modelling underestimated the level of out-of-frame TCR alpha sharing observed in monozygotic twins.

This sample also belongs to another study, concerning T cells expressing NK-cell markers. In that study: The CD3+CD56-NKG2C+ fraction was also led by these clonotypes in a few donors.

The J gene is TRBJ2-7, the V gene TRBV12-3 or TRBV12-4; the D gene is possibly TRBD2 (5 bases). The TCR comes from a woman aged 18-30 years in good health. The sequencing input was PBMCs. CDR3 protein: CASSLRSPYSGYEQYF. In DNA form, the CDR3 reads TGTGCCAGCAGCCTTAGGTCCCCGTACTCGGGGTACGAGCAGTACTTC.